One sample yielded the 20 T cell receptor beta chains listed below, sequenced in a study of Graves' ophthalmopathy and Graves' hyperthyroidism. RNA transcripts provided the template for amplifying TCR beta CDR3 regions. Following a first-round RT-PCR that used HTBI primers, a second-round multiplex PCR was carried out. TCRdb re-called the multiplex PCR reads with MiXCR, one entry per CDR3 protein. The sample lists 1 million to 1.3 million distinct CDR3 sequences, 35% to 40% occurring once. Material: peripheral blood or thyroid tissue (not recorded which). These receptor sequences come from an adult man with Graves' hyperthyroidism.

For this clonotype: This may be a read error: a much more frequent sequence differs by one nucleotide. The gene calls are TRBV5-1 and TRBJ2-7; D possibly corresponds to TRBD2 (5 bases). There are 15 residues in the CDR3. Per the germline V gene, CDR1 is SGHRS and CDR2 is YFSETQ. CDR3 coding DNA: TGCGCCAGCAGATTGGAGGACGGTCGCTCCTACGAGCAGTACTTC. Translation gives CASRLEDGRSYEQYF.

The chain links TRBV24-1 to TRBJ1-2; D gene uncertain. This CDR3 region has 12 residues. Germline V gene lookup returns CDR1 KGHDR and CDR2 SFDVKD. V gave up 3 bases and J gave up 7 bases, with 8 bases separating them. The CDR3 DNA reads TGTGCCACCAGTGATCCCCATGGTGGCTACACCTTC. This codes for CATSDPHGGYTF.

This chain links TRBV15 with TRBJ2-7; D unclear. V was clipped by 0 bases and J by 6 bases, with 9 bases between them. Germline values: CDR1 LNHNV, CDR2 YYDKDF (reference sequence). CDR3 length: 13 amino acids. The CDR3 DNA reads TGTGCCACCAGCAGAGAGATTGGGTCCGAGCAGTACTTC. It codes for CATSREIGSEQYF.

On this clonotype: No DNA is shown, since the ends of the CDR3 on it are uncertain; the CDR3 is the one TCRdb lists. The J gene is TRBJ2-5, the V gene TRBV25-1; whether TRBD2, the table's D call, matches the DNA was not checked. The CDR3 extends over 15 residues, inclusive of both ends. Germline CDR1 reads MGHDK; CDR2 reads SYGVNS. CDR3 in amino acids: CACSASFAGQETQYF.

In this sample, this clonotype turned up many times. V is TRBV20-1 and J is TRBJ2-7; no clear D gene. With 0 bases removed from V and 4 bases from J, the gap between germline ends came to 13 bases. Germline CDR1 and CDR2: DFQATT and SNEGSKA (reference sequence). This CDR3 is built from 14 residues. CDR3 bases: TGCAGTGCTAGAGAGCCCCGTAAGAGGTACGAGCAGTACTTC. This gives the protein CSAREPRKRYEQYF.

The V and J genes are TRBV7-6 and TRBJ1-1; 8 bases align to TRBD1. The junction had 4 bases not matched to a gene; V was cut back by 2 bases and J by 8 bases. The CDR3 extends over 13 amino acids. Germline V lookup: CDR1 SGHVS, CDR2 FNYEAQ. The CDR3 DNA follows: TGTGCCAGCAGCTTATATCAGGGGGCCGAAGCTTTCTTT. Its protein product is CASSLYQGAEAFF.

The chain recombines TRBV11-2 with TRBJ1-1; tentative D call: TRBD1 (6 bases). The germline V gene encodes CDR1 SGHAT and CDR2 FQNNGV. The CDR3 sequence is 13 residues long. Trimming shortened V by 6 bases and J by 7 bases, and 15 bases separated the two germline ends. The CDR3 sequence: CASSSIRGGEAFF. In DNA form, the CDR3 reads TGTGCCAGCAGTTCCATCAGGGGCGGTGAAGCTTTCTTT. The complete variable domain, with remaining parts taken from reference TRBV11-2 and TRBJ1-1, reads EAGVAQSPRYKIIEKRQSVAFWCNPISGHATLYWYQQILGQGPKLLIQFQNNGVVDDSQLPKDRFSAERLKGVDSTLKIQPAKLEDSAVYLCASSSIRGGEAFFGQGTRLTVV.

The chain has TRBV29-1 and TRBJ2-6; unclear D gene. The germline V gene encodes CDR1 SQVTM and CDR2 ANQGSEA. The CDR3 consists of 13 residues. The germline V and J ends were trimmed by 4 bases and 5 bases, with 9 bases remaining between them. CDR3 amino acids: CSVVGCWANVLTF. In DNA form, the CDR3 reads TGCAGCGTTGTCGGTTGTTGGGCCAACGTCCTGACTTTC.

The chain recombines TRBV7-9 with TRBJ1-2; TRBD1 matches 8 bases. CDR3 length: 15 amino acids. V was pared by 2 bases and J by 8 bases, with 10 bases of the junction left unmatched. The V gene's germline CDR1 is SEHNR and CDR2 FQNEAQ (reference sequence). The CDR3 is CASSLPRQGSGGYTF. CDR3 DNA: TGTGCCAGCAGCTTACCCCGACAGGGGTCAGGAGGCTACACCTTC.

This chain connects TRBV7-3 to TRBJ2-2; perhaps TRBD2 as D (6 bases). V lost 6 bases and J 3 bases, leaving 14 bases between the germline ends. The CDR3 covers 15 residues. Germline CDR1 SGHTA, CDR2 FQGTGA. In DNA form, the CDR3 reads TGTGCCAGCAGGACGGATGTAGCGGACACCGGGGAGCTGTTTTTT. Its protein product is CASRTDVADTGELFF.

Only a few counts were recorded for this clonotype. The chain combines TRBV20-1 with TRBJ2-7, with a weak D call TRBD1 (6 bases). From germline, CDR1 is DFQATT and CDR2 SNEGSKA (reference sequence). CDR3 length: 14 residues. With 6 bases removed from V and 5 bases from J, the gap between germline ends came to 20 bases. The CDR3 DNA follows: TGCAGTGCCAGACTCCACTGCAGGGGTAACGAGCAGTACTTC. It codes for CSARLHCRGNEQYF.

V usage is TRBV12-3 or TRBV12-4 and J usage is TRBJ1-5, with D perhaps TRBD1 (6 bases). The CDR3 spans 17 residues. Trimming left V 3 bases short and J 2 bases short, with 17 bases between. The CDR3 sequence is CASSLGKGGGGNQPQHF. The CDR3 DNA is TGTGCCAGCAGTTTGGGGAAGGGGGGAGGAGGCAATCAGCCCCAGCATTTT.

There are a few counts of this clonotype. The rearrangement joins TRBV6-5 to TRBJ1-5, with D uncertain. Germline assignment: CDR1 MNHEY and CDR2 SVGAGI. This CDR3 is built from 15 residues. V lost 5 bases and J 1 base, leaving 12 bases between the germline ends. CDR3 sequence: CASSEPGSSNQPQHF. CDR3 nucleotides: TGTGCCAGCAGTGAACCCGGCAGCAGCAATCAGCCCCAGCATTTT.

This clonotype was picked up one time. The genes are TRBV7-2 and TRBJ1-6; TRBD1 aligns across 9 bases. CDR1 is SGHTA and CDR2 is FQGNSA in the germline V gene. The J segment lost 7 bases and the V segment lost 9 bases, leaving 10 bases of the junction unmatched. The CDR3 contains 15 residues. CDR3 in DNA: TGTGCCAGTAGCACCGGGACAGGGTGGAATTCACCCCTCCACTTT. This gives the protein CASSTGTGWNSPLHF.

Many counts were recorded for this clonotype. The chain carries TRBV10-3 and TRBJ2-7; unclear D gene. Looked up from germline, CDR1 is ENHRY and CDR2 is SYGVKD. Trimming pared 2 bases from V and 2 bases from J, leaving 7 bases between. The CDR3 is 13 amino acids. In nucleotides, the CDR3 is TGTGCCATCAGTGAGGACCGTACCTACGAGCAGTACTTC. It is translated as CAISEDRTYEQYF.

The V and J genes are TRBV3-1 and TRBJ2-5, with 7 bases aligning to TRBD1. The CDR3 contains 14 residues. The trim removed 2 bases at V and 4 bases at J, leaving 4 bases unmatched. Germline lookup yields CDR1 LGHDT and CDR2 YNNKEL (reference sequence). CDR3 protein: CASSQRGPVETQYF. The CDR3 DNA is TGTGCCAGCAGCCAAAGGGGGCCTGTAGAGACCCAGTACTTC.

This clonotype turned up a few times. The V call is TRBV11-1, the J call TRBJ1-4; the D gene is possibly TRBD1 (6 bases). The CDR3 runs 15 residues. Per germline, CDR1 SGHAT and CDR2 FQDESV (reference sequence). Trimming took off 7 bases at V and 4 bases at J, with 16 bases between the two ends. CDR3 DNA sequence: TGTGCCAGCAACCTAAACGACAGGATTAATGAAAAACTGTTTTTT. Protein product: CASNLNDRINEKLFF.

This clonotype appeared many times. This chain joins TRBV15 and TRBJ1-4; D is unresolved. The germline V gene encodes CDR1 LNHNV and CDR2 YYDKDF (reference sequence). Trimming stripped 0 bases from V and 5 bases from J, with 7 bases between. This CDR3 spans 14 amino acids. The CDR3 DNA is TGTGCCACCAGCAGAGACAGTCTGAATGAAAAACTGTTTTTT. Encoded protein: CATSRDSLNEKLFF.

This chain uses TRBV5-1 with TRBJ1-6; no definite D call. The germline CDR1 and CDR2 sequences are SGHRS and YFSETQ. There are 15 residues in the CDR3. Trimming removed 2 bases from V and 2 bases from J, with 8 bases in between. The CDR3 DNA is TGCGCCAGCAGCTTTTTATCGCCCTATAATTCACCCCTCCACTTT. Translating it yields CASSFLSPYNSPLHF.

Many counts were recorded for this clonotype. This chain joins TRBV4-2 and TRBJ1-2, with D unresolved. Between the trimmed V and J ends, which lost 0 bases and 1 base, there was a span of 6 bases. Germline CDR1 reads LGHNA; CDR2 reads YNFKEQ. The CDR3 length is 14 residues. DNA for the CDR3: TGTGCCAGCAGCCAAGAGAACAGTAACTATGGCTACACCTTC. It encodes CASSQENSNYGYTF.